These 19 T cell receptor beta chains originate from one sample sequenced in a study of tumor-infiltrating lymphocytes in primary liver carcinoma. Making TCR beta cDNA involved roughly 500 ng total RNA and a constant-region primer. Modified slightly, ARM-PCR produced TCR beta libraries over three nested multiplex PCR rounds. A C-beta reverse primer was combined with TRBV1-TRBV30 forward primers in the first two PCR rounds, and each round had 10 cycles. MiXCR, run by TCRdb on the multiplex PCR reads, gives a single entry per CDR3 protein. The data show approximately 120,000 distinct CDR3 sequences, 64% seen once. Taking about 19-31 mg of unsorted bulk tissue, the authors co-extracted RNA and DNA. Input material: liver tumor tissue from sampling region 3. Subset denoted: tumor region T3, left-lateral pole. The receptors come from a woman aged 55 to 70 with primary liver carcinoma and hepatitis B virus infection.

With regard to this clonotype: This may come from a read error, since a much larger clone is one base off. The chain links TRBV7-8 to TRBJ2-1; 7 positions agree with TRBD2. Germline assignment: CDR1 SGHVS and CDR2 FQNEAQ. The CDR3 covers 14 residues. As DNA, the CDR3 is TGTTCCAGCAGCTTAGCGGGTGGGGCTGATGAGCAGTTCTTC. It is translated as CSSSLAGGADEQFF.

This chain uses TRBV4-1 with TRBJ2-1; D not certain. Trimming took off 0 bases at V and 8 bases at J, with 17 bases between the two ends. CDR1 and CDR2 from the germline V gene are MGHRA and YSYEKL. This CDR3 has 16 amino acids. The CDR3 sequence: CASSQEGLVIGDEQFF. DNA for the CDR3: TGCGCCAGCAGCCAAGAAGGGCTGGTAATTGGAGATGAGCAGTTCTTC.

Only a few counts were recorded for this clonotype. The DNA for the CDR3 is TGCGCCAGCAGCTTGTGGGCAGGGGGCGCGGACTCACCCCTCCACTTT. Protein product: CASSLWAGGADSPLHF. The chain has TRBV5-1 and TRBJ1-6, with TRBD1 identical over 8 bases. Unmatched junction bases numbered 10, after V lost 1 base and J lost 10 bases. Germline values: CDR1 SGHRS, CDR2 YFSETQ. CDR3 length: 16 amino acids.

The rearrangement joins TRBV11-2 to TRBJ2-1; 10 bases agree with TRBD2. The CDR3 loop spans 14 amino acids. Germline CDR1 SGHAT, CDR2 FQNNGV. The CDR3 DNA follows: TGTACTAGCAGCTTACTAGCGGGGAAAGGGGAGCAGTTCTTC. This encodes CTSSLLAGKGEQFF.

A note on this clonotype: One end of the junction is discordant with germline, which a read error may explain. The rearrangement joins TRBV11-3 to TRBJ2-7; D is perhaps TRBD2 (7 bases). Germline V gene sequence: CDR1 SGHNT, CDR2 YENEEA. The CDR3 loop spans 15 amino acids. CDR3 in amino acids: CASSPGTGGNCEHYF. CDR3 nucleotides: TGTGCCAGCAGCCCCGGGACGGGGGGCAACTGCGAGCACTACTTC.

The chain couples TRBV7-6 to TRBJ2-7, with a weak D call TRBD2 (5 bases). This CDR3 spans 18 amino acids. Germline lookup yields CDR1 SGHVS and CDR2 FNYEAQ. Trimming took off 0 bases at V and 7 bases at J, with 25 bases between the two ends. The CDR3 here is CASSLALPAAASREEQYF. The CDR3, as DNA: TGTGCCAGCAGCTTAGCCCTCCCAGCGGCAGCTTCCCGGGAAGAGCAGTACTTC. Full variable domain (outside the CDR3, taken from reference TRBV7-6 and TRBJ2-7): GAGVSQSPRYKVTKRGQDVALRCDPISGHVSLYWYRQALGQGPEFLTYFNYEAQQDKSGLPNDRFSAERPEGSISTLTIQRTEQRDSAMYRCASSLALPAAASREEQYFGPGTRLTVT.

Notes on this clonotype: The junction does not match germline at one end; this may be a read error. The V and J genes are TRBV11-2 and TRBJ1-1; 7 positions agree with TRBD1. The CDR3 runs 16 residues. CDR1 and CDR2 from the germline V gene are SGHAT and FQNNGV. In DNA form, the CDR3 reads TGTGCCAGCAGCTCAGGGGGACTCTGGGCAAACACTGTAGCTTTCTTT. It translates to CASSSGGLWANTVAFF. Based on the CDR3 plus reference TRBV11-2 and TRBJ1-1, the full variable domain is EAGVAQSPRYKIIEKRQSVAFWCNPISGHATLYWYQQILGQGPKLLIQFQNNGVVDDSQLPKDRFSAERLKGVDSTLKIQPAKLEDSAVYLCASSSGGLWANTVAFFGQGTRLTVV.

Details on this clonotype: The junction shows a germline mismatch at one end, possibly a read error. V gene TRBV30 combines with J gene TRBJ1-5, with 7 bases matching TRBD1. CDR1 and CDR2 from the germline V gene are GTSNPN and SVGIG (reference sequence). CDR3 length: 12 amino acids. The CDR3 loop reads CVWSRDREPQHF. Written as DNA, the CDR3 is TGTGTCTGGAGCCGCGACAGGGAACCCCAGCATTTT.

In regard to this clonotype: A junction boundary mismatches the germline segment, possibly from a read error. V and J are TRBV11-3 and TRBJ2-1, with 7 bases matching TRBD2. CDR3 size: 15 residues. Per germline, CDR1 SGHNT and CDR2 YENEEA. The CDR3 bases are TGTGTCAGCAACTTAGGAACTAGCGTGAAGCTTGAGCAGTTCTTC. Translation gives CVSNLGTSVKLEQFF.

This clonotype showed up many times. The rearrangement joins TRBV6-1 to TRBJ1-5; 8 nucleotides align to TRBD1. The V and J ends lost 1 base and 2 bases, in that order; junction bases with no gene match: 1. This CDR3 region has 15 residues. From germline, CDR1 is MNHNS and CDR2 SASEGT. The CDR3 here is CASSEETGGNQPQHF. In DNA form, the CDR3 reads TGTGCCAGCAGTGAAGAGACAGGGGGCAATCAGCCCCAGCATTTT.

Only a few counts were recorded for this clonotype. A read error may be the cause here, since a much bigger clone is one base away. This chain joins TRBV29-1 and TRBJ2-5, with D hard to call. CDR1 is SQVTM, CDR2 ANQGSEA, per germline. The ends were cut back, 5 bases at V and 2 bases at J, with 6 bases in the middle. The CDR3 is 11 amino acids. Here the CDR3 DNA reads TGCAGCGTTAACTGTCAAGAGACCCAGTACTTC. Amino acid sequence: CSVNCQETQYF. Combining the CDR3 with reference TRBV29-1 and TRBJ2-5 gives the whole variable domain SAVISQKPSRDICQRGTSLTIQCQVDSQVTMMFWYRQQPGQSLTLIATANQGSEATYESGFVIDKFPISRPNLTFSTLTVSNMSPEDSSIYLCSVNCQETQYFGPGTRLLVL.

Regarding this clonotype: A clone one base away is much larger, so this may be a read error. The chain carries TRBV6-2 or TRBV6-3 and TRBJ2-7; a possible D gene is TRBD1 (5 bases). Germline CDR1 is MNHEY and CDR2 is SVGEGT. V was clipped by 6 bases and J by 3 bases, with 24 bases between them. The CDR3 runs 17 residues. The CDR3 DNA reads TGTGCCAGCAGCTCCGTGGAGATTGGCAGGGCAAACTACGAGCAGTACTTC. Residues: CASSSVEIGRANYEQYF.

This chain joins TRBV11-3 and TRBJ2-1; 7 bases are shared with TRBD2. Trimming removed 1 base from V and 16 bases from J; junction bases left unmatched: 22. Per germline, CDR1 SGHNT and CDR2 YENEEA. CDR3 length: 17 amino acids. The CDR3 DNA follows: TGTGCCAGCAGCTTAGGTCGGGGGGAGTGGTGTGTCGATGGGCACTTCTTC. Amino acid sequence: CASSLGRGEWCVDGHFF.

A remark on this clonotype: The junction does not match germline at one end; this may be a read error. V and J are TRBV5-1 and TRBJ1-6, with no clear D. CDR1 is SGHRS and CDR2 is YFSETQ in the germline V gene. CDR3 length: 13 residues. CDR3 sequence: CASRGSYNLPLHF. The DNA for the CDR3 is TGCGCCAGCAGGGGCTCCTATAATTTACCCCTCCACTTT. Full variable domain (outside the CDR3, taken from reference TRBV5-1 and TRBJ1-6): KAGVTQTPRYLIKTRGQQVTLSCSPISGHRSVSWYQQTPGQGLQFLFEYFSETQRNKGNFPGRFSGRQFSNSRSEMNVSTLELGDSALYLCASRGSYNLPLHFGNGTRLTVT.

In regard to this clonotype: At one end the junction does not follow the germline gene, possibly because of a read error. The chain links TRBV11-2 to TRBJ2-2; possibly TRBD1 for D (6 bases). Germline V lookup: CDR1 SGHAT, CDR2 FQNNGV. CDR3 length: 17 amino acids. CDR3 protein: CASSPIGRGPVTRELFF. The CDR3 nucleotides are TGTGCCAGCAGCCCAATAGGCAGGGGACCTGTCACCAGGGAGCTGTTTTTT.

In its sample, this clonotype was seen many times. The chain employs TRBV28 and TRBJ2-3; the D gene is possibly TRBD2 (5 bases). V lost 8 bases, J lost 1 base, and 13 bases lay in between. The CDR3 is 14 residues long. Germline lookup yields CDR1 MDHEN and CDR2 SYDVKM. CDR3 nucleotides: TGTGCCAGCGGAAGGTGGACTGGCACAGATACGCAGTATTTT. Translated, it gives CASGRWTGTDTQYF.

Remarks on this clonotype: A clone one base away is much larger, so this may be a read error. The gene calls are TRBV12-5 and TRBJ1-3; D not certain. V lost 1 base and J 3 bases, leaving 16 bases between the germline ends. The CDR3 is 17 residues long. The germline V gene encodes CDR1 LGHNT and CDR2 FRNRAP. This CDR3 is CASGLGPLPRFGNTIYF. For the CDR3, the DNA is TGTGCTAGTGGTTTGGGACCTCTTCCCCGCTTTGGAAACACCATATATTTT.

This clonotype came up a few times. This may arise from a read error, as a much more abundant clone is one base away. The rearrangement uses TRBV29-1 and TRBJ2-1; D gene ambiguous. Trimming stripped 4 bases from V and 7 bases from J, with 14 bases between. Germline-derived CDR1 and CDR2 are SQVTM and ANQGSEA. The CDR3 runs to 13 residues. The CDR3 reads CSVGEPPMNEQFF. CDR3 bases: TGCAGCGTTGGAGAGCCCCCGATGAATGAGCAGTTCTTC.

Notes on this clonotype: This CDR3 is missing its conserved last phenylalanine or tryptophan, likely due to a read error. The V and J genes are TRBV7-9 and TRBJ2-2, with TRBD1 identical over 9 bases. CDR1 is SEHNR, CDR2 FQNEAQ, per germline (reference sequence). Unmatched junction bases numbered 8, after V lost 5 bases and J lost 1 base. The CDR3 spans 17 residues. The CDR3 DNA is TGTGCCAGCAGCCCACAGGGGGCGTGGGGGAACACCGGGGAGCTGTTTTCT. Translating it yields CASSPQGAWGNTGELFS.